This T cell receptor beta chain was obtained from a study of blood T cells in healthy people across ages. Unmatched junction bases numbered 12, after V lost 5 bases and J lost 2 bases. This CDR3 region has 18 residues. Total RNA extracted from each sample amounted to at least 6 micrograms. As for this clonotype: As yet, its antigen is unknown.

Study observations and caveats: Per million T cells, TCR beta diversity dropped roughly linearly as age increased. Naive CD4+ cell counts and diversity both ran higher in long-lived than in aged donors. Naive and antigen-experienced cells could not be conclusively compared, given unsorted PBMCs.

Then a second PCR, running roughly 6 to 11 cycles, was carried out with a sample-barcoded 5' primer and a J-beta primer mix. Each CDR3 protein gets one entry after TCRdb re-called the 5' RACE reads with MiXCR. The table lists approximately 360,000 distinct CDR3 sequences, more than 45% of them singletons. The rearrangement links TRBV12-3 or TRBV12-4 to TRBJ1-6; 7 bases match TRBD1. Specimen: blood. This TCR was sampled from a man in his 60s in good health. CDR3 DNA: TGTGCCAGCAGTAGCGATCGTACAGGGGCCACCTATAATTCACCCCTCCACTTT. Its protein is CASSSDRTGATYNSPLHF.